The clone carrying this T cell receptor beta chain appeared a single time. The same CDR3 arises from other DNA sequences in this sample as well. Trimming stripped 1 base from V and 4 bases from J, with 5 bases between. This CDR3 spans 13 amino acids. The germline gives CDR1 SGHNT, CDR2 YENEEA. This specimen belongs to a study of blood T cell repertoires in COVID-19. Per the study methods: Reference gene primer amplification yielded estimated nucleated cell counts. Method: immunoSEQ multiplex PCR; TCRdb's copy keeps in-frame clones and lacks some. That table furnishes V, J and clone size, whereas the DNA furnished D and trimming. Of some 150,000 clones listed, 80% to 85% are singletons.

The rearrangement links TRBV11-3 to TRBJ2-1; D perhaps matches TRBD2 (5 bases). The TCR was taken from a woman aged 70-85 years with COVID-19, enrolled during active disease. The sequencing input was peripheral blood. CDR3 nucleotides: TGTGCCAGCAGCTTAGGCGGGTACAATGAGCAGTTCTTC. This gives the protein CASSLGGYNEQFF.